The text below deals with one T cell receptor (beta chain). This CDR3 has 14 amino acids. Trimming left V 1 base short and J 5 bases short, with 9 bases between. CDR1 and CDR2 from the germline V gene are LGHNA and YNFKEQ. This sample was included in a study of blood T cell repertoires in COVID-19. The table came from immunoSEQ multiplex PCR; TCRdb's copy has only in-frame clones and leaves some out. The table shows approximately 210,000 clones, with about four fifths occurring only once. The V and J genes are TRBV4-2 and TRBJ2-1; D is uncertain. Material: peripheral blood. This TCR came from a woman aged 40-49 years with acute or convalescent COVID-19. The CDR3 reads CASSQVQSDNEQFF. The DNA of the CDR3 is TGTGCCAGCAGCCAAGTACAGTCCGACAATGAGCAGTTCTTC.